Described below is a single T cell receptor (beta chain) sequence and its context. Its target is not known. PCR involved 60 Vbeta and 13 Jbeta primers. Study processing details: Among the unique TCR beta chains that a later analysis counted, about 81 million in all, about 11 million were shared. Profiling relied on immunoSEQ multiplex PCR, and the TCRdb table lists in-frame clones only, not all of them. The V and J calls and clone size come from that table; D and trimming were worked out from the DNA. The sample yields 240,000 or so clones, around 76% seen once. The data belong to a study of cytomegalovirus exposure and HLA in healthy donors. Trimming cost V 7 bases and J 1 base, with 13 bases left between them. Germline V gene sequence: CDR1 SEHNR, CDR2 FQNEAQ (reference sequence). CDR3 length equals 14 residues. General study points: The authors reported that TCR beta sequences could predict HLA-A and HLA-B alleles. These predictions were accurate for most subjects in the first cohort. A previous analysis found most TCR beta V segments productive roughly 87% or roughly 30% of the time. Among TCR sequences, most were rare, though some public TCRs appeared in many donors.

The J gene is TRBJ1-1, the V gene TRBV7-9; tentatively, D is TRBD1 (6 bases). This clonotype originated in a woman aged 40-49 years in good health and CMV-seropositive. The material sequenced was PBMCs. The CDR3 coding sequence is TGTGCCAGCACCACCGACAGGCGGAACACTGAAGCTTTCTTT. Translating gives CASTTDRRNTEAFF.